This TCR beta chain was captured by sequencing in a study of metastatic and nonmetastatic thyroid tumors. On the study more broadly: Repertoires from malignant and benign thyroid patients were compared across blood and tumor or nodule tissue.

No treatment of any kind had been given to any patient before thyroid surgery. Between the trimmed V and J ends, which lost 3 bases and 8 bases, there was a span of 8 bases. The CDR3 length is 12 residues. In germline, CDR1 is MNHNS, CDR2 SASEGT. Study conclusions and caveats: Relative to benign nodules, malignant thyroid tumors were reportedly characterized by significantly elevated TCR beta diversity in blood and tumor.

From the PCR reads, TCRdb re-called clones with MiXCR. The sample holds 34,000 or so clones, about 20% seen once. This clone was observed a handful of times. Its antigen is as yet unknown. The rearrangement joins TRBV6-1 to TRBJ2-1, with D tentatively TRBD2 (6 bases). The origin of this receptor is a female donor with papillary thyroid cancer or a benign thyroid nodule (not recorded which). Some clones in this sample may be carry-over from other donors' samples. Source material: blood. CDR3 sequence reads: CASSEEGYEQFF. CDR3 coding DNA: TGTGCCAGCAGTGAGGAGGGCTATGAGCAGTTCTTC.